This entry is about one T cell receptor (beta chain). The target antigen is unknown. This CDR3 comprises 14 residues. Germline-derived CDR1 and CDR2 are KGHSH and LQKENI. V trimming: 4 bases; J trimming: 4 bases; junction bases outside the gene matches: 5. Amplification used 60 Vbeta primers and 13 Jbeta primers. Method: immunoSEQ multiplex PCR; TCRdb's copy keeps in-frame clones and lacks some. Of 150,000 to 200,000 clones in the sample, roughly 12% are singletons; the top ten hold 7.5% to 10%. These data come from a study of cytomegalovirus exposure and HLA in healthy donors. Study-wide results and caveats: Reportedly, diagnosis of cytomegalovirus status by the classifier showed high specificity and sensitivity.

Donors in the study were healthy people who gave bone marrow. Donors were nominally healthy when sampled, though unrecorded immune exposures were likely. This sequence was found in a man aged 50-60 years in good health and CMV-seropositive. The chain uses TRBV18 and TRBJ2-3, with 7 positions matching TRBD2. The sample taken for sequencing was PBMCs. The CDR3 sequence is CASSLGLDSDTQYF. In DNA form, the CDR3 reads TGTGCCAGCTCACTAGGACTAGATTCAGATACGCAGTATTTT.